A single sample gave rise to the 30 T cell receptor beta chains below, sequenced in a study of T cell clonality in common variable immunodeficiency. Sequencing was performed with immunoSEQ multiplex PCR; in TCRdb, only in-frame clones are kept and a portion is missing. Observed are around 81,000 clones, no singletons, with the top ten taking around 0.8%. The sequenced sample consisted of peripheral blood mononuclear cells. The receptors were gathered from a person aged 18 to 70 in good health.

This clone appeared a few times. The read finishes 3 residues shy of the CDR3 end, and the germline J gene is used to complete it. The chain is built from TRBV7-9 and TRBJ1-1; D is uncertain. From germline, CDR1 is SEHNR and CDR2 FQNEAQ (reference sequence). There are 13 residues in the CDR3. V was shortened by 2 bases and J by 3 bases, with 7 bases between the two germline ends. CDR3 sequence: CASSLLLDTEAFF. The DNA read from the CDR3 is TGTGCCAGCAGCTTATTACTGGACACTGAA.

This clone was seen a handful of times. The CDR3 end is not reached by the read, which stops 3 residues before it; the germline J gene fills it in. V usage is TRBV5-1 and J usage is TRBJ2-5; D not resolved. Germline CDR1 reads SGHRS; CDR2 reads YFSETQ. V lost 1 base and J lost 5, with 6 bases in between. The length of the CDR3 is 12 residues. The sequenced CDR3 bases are TGCGCCAGCAGCTTGAAGCCCGAGACC. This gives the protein CASSLKPET. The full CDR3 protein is CASSLKPETQYF.

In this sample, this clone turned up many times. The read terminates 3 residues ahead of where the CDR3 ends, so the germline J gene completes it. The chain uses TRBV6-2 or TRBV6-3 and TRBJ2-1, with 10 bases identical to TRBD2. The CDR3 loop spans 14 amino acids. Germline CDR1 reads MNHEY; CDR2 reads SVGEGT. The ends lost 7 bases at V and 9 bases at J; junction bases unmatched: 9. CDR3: CASTSAGGWREQFF. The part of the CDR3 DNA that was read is TGTGCCAGCACCTCAGCGGGAGGGTGGCGTGAG.

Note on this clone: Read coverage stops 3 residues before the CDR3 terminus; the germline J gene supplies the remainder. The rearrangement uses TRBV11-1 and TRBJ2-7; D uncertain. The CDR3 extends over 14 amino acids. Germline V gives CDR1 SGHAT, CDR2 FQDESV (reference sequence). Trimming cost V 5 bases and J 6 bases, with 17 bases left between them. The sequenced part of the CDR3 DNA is TGTGCCAGCAGCCTCACCCTCTATGCTACCGAG. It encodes CASSLTLYATE. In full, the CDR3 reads CASSLTLYATEQYF.

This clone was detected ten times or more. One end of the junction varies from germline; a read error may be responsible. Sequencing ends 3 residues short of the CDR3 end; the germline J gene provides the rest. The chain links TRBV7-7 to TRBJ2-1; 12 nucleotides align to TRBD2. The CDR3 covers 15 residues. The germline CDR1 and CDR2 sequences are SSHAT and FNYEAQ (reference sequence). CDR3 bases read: TGTGCTAGCAGCCCCGGGACTAGCGGGTCTAATGAG. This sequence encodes CASSPGTSGSNE. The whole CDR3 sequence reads CASSPGTSGSNEQFF. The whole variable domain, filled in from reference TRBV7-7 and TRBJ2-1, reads GAGVSQSPRYKVTKRGQDVTLRCDPISSHATLYWYQQALGQGPEFLTYFNYEAQPDKSGLPSDRFSAERPEGSISTLTIQRTEQRDSAMYRCASSPGTSGSNEQFFGPGTRLTVL.

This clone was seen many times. The CDR3 loop is CAITQGPGTSNYEQYF. CDR3 DNA (partial): TGTGCCATCACCCAAGGCCCCGGGACTAGCAACTACGAG. V and J are TRBV10-3 and TRBJ2-7, with TRBD2 matching over 9 bases. The read ends 3 residues early relative to the CDR3; the germline J gene fills the gap. Losses at the gene ends were 7 bases for V and 3 bases for J; bases not matched to a gene: 13. From germline, CDR1 is ENHRY and CDR2 SYGVKD. The CDR3 contains 16 residues.

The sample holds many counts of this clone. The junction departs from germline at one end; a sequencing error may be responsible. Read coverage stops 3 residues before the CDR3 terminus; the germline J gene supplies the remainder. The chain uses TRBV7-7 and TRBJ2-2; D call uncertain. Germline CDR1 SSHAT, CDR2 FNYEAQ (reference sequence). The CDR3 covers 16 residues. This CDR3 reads CASSRDSFSPTGELFF. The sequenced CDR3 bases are TGTGCTAGCAGCCGCGACTCGTTTTCTCCCACCGGGGAG.

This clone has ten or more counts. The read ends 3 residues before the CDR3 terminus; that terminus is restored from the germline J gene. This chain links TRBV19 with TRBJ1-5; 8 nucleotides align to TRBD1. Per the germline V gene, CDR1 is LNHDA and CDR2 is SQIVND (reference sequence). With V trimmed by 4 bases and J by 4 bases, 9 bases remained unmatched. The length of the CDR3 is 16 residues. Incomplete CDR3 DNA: TGTGCCAGTAGTACTACGGACAGGGTGCGTAATCAGCCC. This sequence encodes CASSTTDRVRNQP. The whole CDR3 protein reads CASSTTDRVRNQPQHF. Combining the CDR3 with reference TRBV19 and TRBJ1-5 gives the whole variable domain DGGITQSPKYLFRKEGQNVTLSCEQNLNHDAMYWYRQDPGQGLRLIYYSQIVNDFQKGDIAEGYSVSREKKESFPLTVTSAQKNPTAFYLCASSTTDRVRNQPQHFGDGTRLSIL.

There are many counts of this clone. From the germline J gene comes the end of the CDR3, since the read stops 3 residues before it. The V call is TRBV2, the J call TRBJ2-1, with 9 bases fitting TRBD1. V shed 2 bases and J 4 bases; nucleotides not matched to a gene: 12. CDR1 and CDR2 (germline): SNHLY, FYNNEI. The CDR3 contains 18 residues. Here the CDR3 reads CASSERRGTGRGYNEQFF. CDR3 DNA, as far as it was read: TGTGCCAGCAGTGAACGAAGGGGGACAGGGCGGGGTTACAATGAG. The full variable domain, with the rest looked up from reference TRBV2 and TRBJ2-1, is EPEVTQTPSHQVTQMGQEVILRCVPISNHLYFYWYRQILGQKVEFLVSFYNNEISEKSEIFDDQFSVERPDGSNFTLKIRSTKLEDSAMYFCASSERRGTGRGYNEQFFGPGTRLTVL.

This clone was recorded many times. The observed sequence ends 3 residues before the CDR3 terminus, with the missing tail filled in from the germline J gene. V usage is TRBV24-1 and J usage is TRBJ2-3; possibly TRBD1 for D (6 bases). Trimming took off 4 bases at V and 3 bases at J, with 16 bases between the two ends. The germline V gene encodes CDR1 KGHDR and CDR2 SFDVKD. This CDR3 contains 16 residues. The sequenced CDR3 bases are TGTGCCACCAGTGACCAAAGATCAGGGGAAACAGATACG. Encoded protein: CATSDQRSGETDT. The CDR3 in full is CATSDQRSGETDTQYF.

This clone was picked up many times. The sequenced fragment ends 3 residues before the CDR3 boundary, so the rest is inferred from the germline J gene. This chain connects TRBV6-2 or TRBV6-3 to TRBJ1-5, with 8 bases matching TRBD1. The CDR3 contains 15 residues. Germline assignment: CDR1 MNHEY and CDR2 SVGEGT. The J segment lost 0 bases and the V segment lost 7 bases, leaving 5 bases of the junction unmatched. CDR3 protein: CASTLTGGSNQPQHF. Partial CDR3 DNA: TGTGCCAGCACCTTAACAGGGGGTAGCAATCAGCCC.

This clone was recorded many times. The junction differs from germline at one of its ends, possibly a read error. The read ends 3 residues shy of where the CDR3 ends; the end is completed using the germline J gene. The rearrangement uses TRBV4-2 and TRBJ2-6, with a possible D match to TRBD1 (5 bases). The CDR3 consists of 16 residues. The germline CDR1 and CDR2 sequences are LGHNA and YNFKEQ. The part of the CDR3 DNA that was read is TGCGCCAGCAGCCAATACCAGGGATCTGGGGCCAACGTC. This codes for CASSQYQGSGANV. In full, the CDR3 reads CASSQYQGSGANVLTF.

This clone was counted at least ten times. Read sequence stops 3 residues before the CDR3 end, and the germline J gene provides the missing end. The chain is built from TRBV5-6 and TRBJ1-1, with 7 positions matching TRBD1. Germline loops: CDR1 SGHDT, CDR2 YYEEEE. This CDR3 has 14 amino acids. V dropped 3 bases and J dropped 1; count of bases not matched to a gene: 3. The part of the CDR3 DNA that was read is TGTGCCAGCAGCTATCGACAGGGGAACACTGAA. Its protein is CASSYRQGNTE. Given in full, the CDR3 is CASSYRQGNTEAFF.

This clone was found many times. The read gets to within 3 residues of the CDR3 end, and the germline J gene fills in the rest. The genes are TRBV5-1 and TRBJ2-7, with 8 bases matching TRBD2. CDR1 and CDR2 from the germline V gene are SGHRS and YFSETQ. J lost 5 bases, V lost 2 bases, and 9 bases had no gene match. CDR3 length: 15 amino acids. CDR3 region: CASSLAGDSDDEQYF. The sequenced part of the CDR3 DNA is TGCGCCAGCAGCTTAGCGGGAGACTCTGACGACGAG.

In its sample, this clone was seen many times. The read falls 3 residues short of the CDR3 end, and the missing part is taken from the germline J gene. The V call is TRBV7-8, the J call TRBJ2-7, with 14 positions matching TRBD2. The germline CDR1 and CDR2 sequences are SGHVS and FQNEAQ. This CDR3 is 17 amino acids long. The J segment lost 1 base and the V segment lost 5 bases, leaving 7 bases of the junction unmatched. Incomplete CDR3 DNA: TGTGCCAGCAGCCCTGGACTAGCGGGAGGCCATTCCTACGAG. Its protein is CASSPGLAGGHSYE. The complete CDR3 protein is CASSPGLAGGHSYEQYF.

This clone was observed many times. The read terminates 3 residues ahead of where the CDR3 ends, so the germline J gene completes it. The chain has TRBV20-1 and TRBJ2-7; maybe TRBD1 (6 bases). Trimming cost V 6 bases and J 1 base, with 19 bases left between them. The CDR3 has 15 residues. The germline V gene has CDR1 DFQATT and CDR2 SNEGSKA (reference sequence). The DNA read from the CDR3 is TGCAGTGCCCGAGGGAACGTAGGGGGATCCTACGAG. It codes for CSARGNVGGSYE. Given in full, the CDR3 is CSARGNVGGSYEQYF.

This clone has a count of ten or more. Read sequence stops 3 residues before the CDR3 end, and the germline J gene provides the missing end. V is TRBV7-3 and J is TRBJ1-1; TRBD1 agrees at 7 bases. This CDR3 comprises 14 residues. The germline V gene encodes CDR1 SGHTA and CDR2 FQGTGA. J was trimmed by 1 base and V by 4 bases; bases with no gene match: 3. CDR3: CASSSGQRNTEAFF. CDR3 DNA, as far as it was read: TGTGCCAGCAGCTCGGGACAGCGGAACACTGAA.

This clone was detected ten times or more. The sequenced CDR3 bases are TGTGCCAGTAGTATAGTTACGGACACTGAA. Translated: CASSIVTDTE. The whole CDR3 protein reads CASSIVTDTEAFF. V usage is TRBV19 and J usage is TRBJ1-1; unclear D gene. Read coverage stops 3 residues before the CDR3 terminus; the germline J gene supplies the remainder. CDR3 size: 13 residues. Germline CDR1 and CDR2: LNHDA and SQIVND (reference sequence). V shed 1 base and J shed 3 bases, with 6 bases lying between them.

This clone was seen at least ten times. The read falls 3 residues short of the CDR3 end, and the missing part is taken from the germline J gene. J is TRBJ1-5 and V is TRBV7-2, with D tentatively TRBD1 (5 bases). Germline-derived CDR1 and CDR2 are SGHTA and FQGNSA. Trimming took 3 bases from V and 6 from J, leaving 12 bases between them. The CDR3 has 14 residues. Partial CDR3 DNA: TGTGCCAGCAGCTTTTCTAGCGGGGGTCAGCCC. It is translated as CASSFSSGGQP. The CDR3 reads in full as CASSFSSGGQPQHF.

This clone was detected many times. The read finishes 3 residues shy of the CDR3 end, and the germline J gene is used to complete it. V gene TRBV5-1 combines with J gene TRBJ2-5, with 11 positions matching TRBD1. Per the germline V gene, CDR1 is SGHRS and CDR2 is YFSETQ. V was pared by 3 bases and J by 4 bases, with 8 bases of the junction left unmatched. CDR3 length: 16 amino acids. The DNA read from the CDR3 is TGCGCCAGCAGCTCATGGACAGGGGGCCGGGGAGAGACC. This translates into CASSSWTGGRGET. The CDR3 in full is CASSSWTGGRGETQYF.

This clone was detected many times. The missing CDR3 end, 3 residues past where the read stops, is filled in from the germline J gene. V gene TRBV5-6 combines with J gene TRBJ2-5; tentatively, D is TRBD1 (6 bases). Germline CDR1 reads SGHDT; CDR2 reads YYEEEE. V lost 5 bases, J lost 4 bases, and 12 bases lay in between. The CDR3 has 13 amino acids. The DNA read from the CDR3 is TGTGCCAGCAGTTTCAGGGGCGCAGAGACC. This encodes CASSFRGAET. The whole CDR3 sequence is CASSFRGAETQYF.

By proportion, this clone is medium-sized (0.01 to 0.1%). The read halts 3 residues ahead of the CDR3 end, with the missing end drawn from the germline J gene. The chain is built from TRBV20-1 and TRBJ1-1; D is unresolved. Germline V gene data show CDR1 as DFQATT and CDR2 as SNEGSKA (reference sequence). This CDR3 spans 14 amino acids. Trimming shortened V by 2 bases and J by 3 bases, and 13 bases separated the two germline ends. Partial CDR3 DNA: TGCAGTGCTAGATCTCCCACCTCGGACACTGAA. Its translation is CSARSPTSDTE. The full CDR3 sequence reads CSARSPTSDTEAFF.

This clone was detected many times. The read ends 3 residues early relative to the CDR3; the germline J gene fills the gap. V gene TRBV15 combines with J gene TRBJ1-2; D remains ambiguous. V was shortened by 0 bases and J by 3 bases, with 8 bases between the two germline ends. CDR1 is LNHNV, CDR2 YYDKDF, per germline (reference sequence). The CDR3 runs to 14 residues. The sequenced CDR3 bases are TGTGCCACCAGCAGAGATAATGGGCACTATGGC. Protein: CATSRDNGHYG. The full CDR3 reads CATSRDNGHYGYTF.

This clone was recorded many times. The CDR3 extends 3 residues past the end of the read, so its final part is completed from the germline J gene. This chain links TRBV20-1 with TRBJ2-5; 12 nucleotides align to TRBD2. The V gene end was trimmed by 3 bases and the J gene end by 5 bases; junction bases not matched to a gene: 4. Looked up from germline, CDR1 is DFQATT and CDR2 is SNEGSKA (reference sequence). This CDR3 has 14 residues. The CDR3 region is CSARTSGRRETQYF. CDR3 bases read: TGCAGTGCTAGGACTAGCGGGAGACGCGAGACC.

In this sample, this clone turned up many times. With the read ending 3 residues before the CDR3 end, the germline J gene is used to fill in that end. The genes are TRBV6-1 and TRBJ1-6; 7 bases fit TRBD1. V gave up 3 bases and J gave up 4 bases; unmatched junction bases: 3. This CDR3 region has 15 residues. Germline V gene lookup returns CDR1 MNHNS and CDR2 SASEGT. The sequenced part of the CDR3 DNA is TGTGCCAGCAGTGAGCTACAGGGGTATAATTCACCC. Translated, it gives CASSELQGYNSP. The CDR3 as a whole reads CASSELQGYNSPLHF.

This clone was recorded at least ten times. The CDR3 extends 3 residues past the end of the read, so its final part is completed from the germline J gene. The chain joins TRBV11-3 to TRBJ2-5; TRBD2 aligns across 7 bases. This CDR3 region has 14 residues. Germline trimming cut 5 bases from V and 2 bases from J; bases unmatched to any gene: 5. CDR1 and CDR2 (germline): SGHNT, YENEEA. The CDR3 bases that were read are TGTGCCAGCAGCCCCGGGGGGATTCAAGAGACC. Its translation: CASSPGGIQET. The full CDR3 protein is CASSPGGIQETQYF.

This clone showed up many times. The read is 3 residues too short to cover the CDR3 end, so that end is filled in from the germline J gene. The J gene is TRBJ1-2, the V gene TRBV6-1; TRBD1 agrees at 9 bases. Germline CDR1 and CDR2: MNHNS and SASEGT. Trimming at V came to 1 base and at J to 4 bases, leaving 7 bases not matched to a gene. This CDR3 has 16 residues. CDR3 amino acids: CASSEGPGQGGYGYTF. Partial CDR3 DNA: TGTGCCAGCAGTGAAGGCCCGGGACAGGGAGGCTATGGC.

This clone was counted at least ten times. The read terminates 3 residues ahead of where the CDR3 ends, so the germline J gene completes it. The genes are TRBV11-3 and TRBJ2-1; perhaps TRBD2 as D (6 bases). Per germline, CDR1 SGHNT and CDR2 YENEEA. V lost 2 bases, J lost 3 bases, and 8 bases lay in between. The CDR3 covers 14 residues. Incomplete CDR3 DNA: TGTGCCAGCAGCTTACGCGGGGACTACAATGAG. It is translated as CASSLRGDYNE. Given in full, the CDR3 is CASSLRGDYNEQFF.

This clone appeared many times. The CDR3 loop is CASSSYRLAINEQFF. CDR3 DNA, as far as it was read: TGTGCCAGCAGCTCCTACCGACTAGCGATCAATGAG. The chain links TRBV7-2 to TRBJ2-1, with 8 bases fitting TRBD2. The sequenced fragment ends 3 residues before the CDR3 boundary, so the rest is inferred from the germline J gene. V was pared by 4 bases and J by 6 bases, with 8 bases of the junction left unmatched. The CDR3 spans 15 residues. CDR1 and CDR2 (germline): SGHTA, FQGNSA.

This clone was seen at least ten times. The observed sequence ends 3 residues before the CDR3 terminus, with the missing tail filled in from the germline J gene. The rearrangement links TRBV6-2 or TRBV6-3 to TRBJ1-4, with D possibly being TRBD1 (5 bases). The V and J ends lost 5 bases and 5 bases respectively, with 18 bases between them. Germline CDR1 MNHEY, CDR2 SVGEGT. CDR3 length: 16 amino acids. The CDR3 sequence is CASSAPDRRENEKLFF. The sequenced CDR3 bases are TGTGCCAGCAGTGCACCCGACAGACGGGAGAATGAAAAA.